The clone carrying this TCR beta chain was seen only a few times. These data belong to a study of blood T cells in healthy people across ages. Ten milliliters of peripheral blood were drawn from each donor into EDTA-treated tubes. The CDR3 is 13 amino acids. The V gene lost 0 bases and the J gene lost 8 bases, with 10 bases spanning the gap. Germline values: CDR1 MNHEY, CDR2 SVGAGI. The use of a sample-barcoded 5' primer and a J-beta primer mix characterized a second PCR of about 6 to 12 cycles. Via MiXCR, TCRdb re-called the 5' RACE reads, giving one row per CDR3 protein. The table has approximately 780,000 distinct CDR3 sequences, more than 25% seen once. These records were also assigned to another study, of T cells of mothers and their children.

The sequenced sample was blood. The chain couples TRBV6-5 to TRBJ1-2; tentatively, D is TRBD1 (6 bases). The sequence was obtained from a boy younger than 18 in good health. CDR3 amino acids: CASSYSTGGGYTF. CDR3 DNA sequence: TGTGCCAGCAGTTACTCGACCGGGGGCGGCTACACCTTC.